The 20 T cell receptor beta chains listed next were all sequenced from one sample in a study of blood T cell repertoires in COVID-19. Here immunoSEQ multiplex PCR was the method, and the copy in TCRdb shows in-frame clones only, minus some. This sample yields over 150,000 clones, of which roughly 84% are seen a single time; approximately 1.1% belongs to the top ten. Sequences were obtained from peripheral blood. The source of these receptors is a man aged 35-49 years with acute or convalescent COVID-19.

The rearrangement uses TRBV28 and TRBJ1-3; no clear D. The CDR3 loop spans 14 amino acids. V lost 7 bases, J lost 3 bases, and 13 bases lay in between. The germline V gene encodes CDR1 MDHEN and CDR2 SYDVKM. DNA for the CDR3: TGTGCCAGCAAGTTGAGGCTCGGTGGAAACACCATATATTTT. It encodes CASKLRLGGNTIYF.

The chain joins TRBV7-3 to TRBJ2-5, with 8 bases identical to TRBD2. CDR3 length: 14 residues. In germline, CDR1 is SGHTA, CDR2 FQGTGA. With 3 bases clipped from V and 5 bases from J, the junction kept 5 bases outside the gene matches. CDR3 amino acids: CASSFRGGRETQYF. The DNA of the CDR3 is TGTGCCAGCAGCTTCCGGGGGGGCCGTGAGACCCAGTACTTC.

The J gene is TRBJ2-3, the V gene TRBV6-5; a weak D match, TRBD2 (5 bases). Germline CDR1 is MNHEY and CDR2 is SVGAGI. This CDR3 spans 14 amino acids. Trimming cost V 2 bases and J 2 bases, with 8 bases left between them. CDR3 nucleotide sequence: TGTGCCAGCAGTTACACTAGAGACACAGATACGCAGTATTTT. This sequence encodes CASSYTRDTDTQYF.

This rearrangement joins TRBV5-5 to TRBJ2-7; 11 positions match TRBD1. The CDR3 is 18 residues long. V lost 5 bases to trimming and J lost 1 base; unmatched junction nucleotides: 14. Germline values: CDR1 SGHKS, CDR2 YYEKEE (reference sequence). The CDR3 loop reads CASSPSWDRGALSYEQYF. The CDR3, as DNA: TGTGCCAGCAGTCCCTCATGGGACAGGGGGGCCCTGTCCTACGAGCAGTACTTC.

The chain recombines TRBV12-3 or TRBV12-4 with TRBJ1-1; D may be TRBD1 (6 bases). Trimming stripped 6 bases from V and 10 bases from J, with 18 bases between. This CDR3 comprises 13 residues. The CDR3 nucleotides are TGTGCCAGCAGCCAAACTGACAGGAGTCGAGCTTTCTTT. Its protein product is CASSQTDRSRAFF.

The CDR3: CASRTGTGRPFF. DNA for the CDR3: TGTGCCAGTAGGACCGGGACAGGGAGGCCTTTCTTT. The chain joins TRBV19 to TRBJ1-1; 9 positions agree with TRBD1. The trim removed 6 bases at V and 12 bases at J, leaving 8 bases unmatched. Looked up from germline, CDR1 is LNHDA and CDR2 is SQIVND (reference sequence). This CDR3 is built from 12 residues.

In DNA, the CDR3 is TGTGCCAGCAGGGGGCTAGCGGACTACAATGAGCAGTTCTTC. It yields the protein CASRGLADYNEQFF. The rearrangement joins TRBV2 to TRBJ2-1, with TRBD2 matching 7 bases. V lost 6 bases, J lost 3 bases, and 5 bases stayed unmatched. Germline V gene data show CDR1 as SNHLY and CDR2 as FYNNEI. There are 14 residues in the CDR3.

The CDR3 nucleotides read TGTGCCAGCAGTAAACCTGGGGACAGACTAAAAAACATTCAGTACTTC. Amino acid sequence: CASSKPGDRLKNIQYF. This chain joins TRBV2 and TRBJ2-4; 7 nucleotides line up with TRBD1. The CDR3 runs 16 residues. Unmatched junction bases numbered 11, after V lost 5 bases and J lost 4 bases. Looked up from germline, CDR1 is SNHLY and CDR2 is FYNNEI.

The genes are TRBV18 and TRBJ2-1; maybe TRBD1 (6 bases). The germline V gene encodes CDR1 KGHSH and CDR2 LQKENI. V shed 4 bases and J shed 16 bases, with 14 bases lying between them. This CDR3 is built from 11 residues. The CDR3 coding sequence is TGTGCCAGCTCACAAGGGGGAACCGCCTTCTTC. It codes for CASSQGGTAFF.

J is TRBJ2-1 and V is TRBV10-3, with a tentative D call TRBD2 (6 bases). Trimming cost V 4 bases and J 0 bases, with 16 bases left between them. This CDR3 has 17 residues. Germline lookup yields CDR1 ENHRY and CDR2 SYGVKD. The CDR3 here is CAISVERASSSYNEQFF. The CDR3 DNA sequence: TGTGCCATCAGTGTTGAGCGGGCCTCGAGCTCCTACAATGAGCAGTTCTTC.

CDR3 region: CASSPSQGAHNSPLHF. The CDR3 region has the DNA TGTGCCAGCTCACCATCCCAGGGTGCCCATAATTCACCCCTCCACTTT. The chain employs TRBV18 and TRBJ1-6, with D possibly matching TRBD1 (5 bases). Germline-derived CDR1 and CDR2 are KGHSH and LQKENI. CDR3 length: 16 residues. V was pared by 2 bases and J by 5 bases, with 13 bases between.

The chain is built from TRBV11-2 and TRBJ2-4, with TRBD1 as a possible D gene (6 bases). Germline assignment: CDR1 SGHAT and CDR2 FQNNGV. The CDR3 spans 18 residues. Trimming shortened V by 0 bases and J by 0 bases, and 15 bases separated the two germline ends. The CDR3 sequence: CASSLDSGTKLAKNIQYF. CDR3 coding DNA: TGTGCCAGCAGCTTAGATAGTGGGACAAAACTAGCCAAAAACATTCAGTACTTC. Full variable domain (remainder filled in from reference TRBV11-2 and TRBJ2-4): EAGVAQSPRYKIIEKRQSVAFWCNPISGHATLYWYQQILGQGPKLLIQFQNNGVVDDSQLPKDRFSAERLKGVDSTLKIQPAKLEDSAVYLCASSLDSGTKLAKNIQYFGAGTRLSVL.

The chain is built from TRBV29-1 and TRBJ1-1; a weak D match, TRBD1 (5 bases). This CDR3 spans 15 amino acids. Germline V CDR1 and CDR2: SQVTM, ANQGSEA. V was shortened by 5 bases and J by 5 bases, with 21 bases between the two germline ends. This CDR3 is CSVLGGAAHGTEAFF. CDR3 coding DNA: TGCAGCGTTTTAGGTGGGGCCGCCCACGGGACTGAAGCTTTCTTT.

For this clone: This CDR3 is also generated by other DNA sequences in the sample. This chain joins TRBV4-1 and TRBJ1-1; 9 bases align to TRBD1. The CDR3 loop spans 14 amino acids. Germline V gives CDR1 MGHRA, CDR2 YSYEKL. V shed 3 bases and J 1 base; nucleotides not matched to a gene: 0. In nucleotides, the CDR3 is TGCGCCAGCAGCCAGGACAGGGGGAACACTGAAGCTTTCTTT. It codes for CASSQDRGNTEAFF.

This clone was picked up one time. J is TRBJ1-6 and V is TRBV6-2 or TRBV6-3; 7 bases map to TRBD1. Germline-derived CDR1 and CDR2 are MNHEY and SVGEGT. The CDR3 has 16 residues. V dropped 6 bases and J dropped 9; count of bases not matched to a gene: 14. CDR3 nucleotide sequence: TGTGCCAGCAGCCCTAAGGGACAGTTCTCTGGTTCACCCCTCCACTTT. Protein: CASSPKGQFSGSPLHF.

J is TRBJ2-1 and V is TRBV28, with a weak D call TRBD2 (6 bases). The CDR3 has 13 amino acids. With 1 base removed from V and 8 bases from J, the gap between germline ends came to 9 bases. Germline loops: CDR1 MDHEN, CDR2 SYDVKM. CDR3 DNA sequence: TGTGCCAGCAGTTTATTTAGGGACTATGAGCAGTTCTTC. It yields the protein CASSLFRDYEQFF.

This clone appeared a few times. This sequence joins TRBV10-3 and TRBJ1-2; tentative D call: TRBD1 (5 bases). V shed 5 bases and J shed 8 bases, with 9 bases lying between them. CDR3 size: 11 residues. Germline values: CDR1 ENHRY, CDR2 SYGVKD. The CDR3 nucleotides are TGTGCCATCAGTTCAGGGTACGGCTACACCTTC. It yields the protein CAISSGYGYTF.

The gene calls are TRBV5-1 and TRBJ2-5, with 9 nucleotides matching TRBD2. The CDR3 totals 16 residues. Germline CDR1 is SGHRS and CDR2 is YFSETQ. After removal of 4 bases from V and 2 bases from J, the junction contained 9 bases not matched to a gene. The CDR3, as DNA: TGCGCCAGCAGCGAGAGGACTAGCGCCTATCAAGAGACCCAGTACTTC. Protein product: CASSERTSAYQETQYF.

The CDR3 bases are TGCGCCAGCAGCCAGGGCGATGGGCATTTGAACACTGAAGCTTTCTTT. Its protein product is CASSQGDGHLNTEAFF. The V gene is TRBV4-3, the J gene TRBJ1-1; no clear D gene. The V end lost 3 bases, the J end lost 0 bases, and 14 bases lay between the germline ends. The CDR3 covers 16 residues. Germline values: CDR1 LGHNA, CDR2 YSLEER.

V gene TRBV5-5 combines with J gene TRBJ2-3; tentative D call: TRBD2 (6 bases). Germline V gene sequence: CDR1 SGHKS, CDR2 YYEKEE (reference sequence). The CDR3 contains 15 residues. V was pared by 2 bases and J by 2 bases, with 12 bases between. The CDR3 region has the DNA TGTGCCAGCAGCTTACCCCTAGCGAACACAGATACGCAGTATTTT. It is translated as CASSLPLANTDTQYF. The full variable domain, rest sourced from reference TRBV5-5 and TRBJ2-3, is DAGVTQSPTHLIKTRGQQVTLRCSPISGHKSVSWYQQVLGQGPQFIFQYYEKEERGRGNFPDRFSARQFPNYSSELNVNALLLGDSALYLCASSLPLANTDTQYFGPGTRLTVL.